This T cell receptor (beta chain) emerged from a study of cytomegalovirus exposure and HLA in healthy donors (dated by TCRdb to about 2017). Regarding the study in general: An earlier analysis of some 620 of the donors reported 250 to 300 Gb of sequence data and around 120 million unique TCR beta sequences obtained from about 180 million T cells. Approximately 300 gigabases of sequencing data and around 88 million unique TCR sequences made up an early release that covered nearly 650 HLA-typed donors. Of the 350 to 450 genotyped donors, 81% fell in the genetic ancestry cluster associated with self-reported Caucasian donors. The study was designed to test whether signatures of past pathogen exposure could be identified by cataloging public T cell receptors. The study profiled the T cell repertoires of around 700 subjects by immunosequencing and related them to cytomegalovirus serostatus. Along with the approximately 650-subject first cohort, a separate validation cohort of around 120 different subjects was used. To predict cytomegalovirus infection status, the study brought together high-throughput TCR immunosequencing, statistical association of individual TCRs with disease status, and machine learning. To study patterns of TCR occurrence, a later analysis re-analyzed previously published TCR beta repertoires from hundreds of donors and added high-resolution HLA genotyping. Rather than using new phenotypic data, the later analysis identified candidate immune exposures from TCR beta sequences and from how often those sequences occurred across donors. In an earlier analysis of 587 of the donors, high-throughput TCR beta sequencing was used to judge whether each TCR beta V gene segment behaved as functional or pseudogenic. Donor age, sex, ethnicity and CMV serostatus were compiled alongside the repertoire data. Genome-wide SNP genotypes for about 65% of the 666 donors were used in a later genetic analysis, which treated that subset as a discovery cohort. All discovery cohort repertoires had been generated using a single sequencing platform. Both class I and class II loci were covered by HLA typing, at four-digit resolution. Typing coverage varied by locus: about 629-630 donors for A, B, C, DRB1 and DQB1; some 520 for DQA1; approximately 610 for DPA1; roughly 470 for DPB1. A handful of DR-DQ haplotypes were treated as single units for association and clustering because of strong linkage in the cohort. Among some 400 genotyped donors of the cohort, an average of about 240,000 unique TCR beta nucleotide sequences was sequenced per donor, of which about 19% were non-productive. Results the study describes overall, beyond this receptor: When HLA alleles, especially DR and DQ, strongly co-occurred, attributing TCR associations to individual alleles was difficult. This cohort had only TCR beta chains sequenced, and the lack of alpha or paired-chain data limited which features could be detected. In a later analysis, some 18,000 TCR beta sequences were associated with specific HLA alleles at a false discovery rate of 0.05. The classifier was reported to diagnose cytomegalovirus status with high specificity and sensitivity in both the original cohort and the validation cohort. A later genetic analysis associated a missense DCLRE1C variant with V-gene and J-gene trimming of TCR beta chains, and an independent cohort replicated the association. A further reported finding was that TCR beta sequences accurately predicted the HLA-A and HLA-B alleles for most subjects in the first cohort. HLA typing was unavailable for some donors at each locus, so association tests used only the typed subset. The study listed approximately 150 TCR beta chains as associated with cytomegalovirus. Roughly uniform sequencing depth across donors was assumed in presence/absence analyses, although this assumption may not hold. Some IMGT-functional V segments, including TRBV6-2 and TRBV6-3, could not be told apart with the 87-base-pair reads, so those segments were excluded. Compared with equally common non-associated chains, HLA-associated TCR beta chains in a later analysis were more clonally expanded and had lower generation probabilities. In an earlier analysis of about 540 of the donors, most TCR beta V segments were observed in productive rearrangements about 87% or about 30% of the time, broadly matching IMGT annotations. A few of the identified cytomegalovirus-associated TCR beta chains were confirmed in vitro to be specific for cytomegalovirus antigens. Linkage disequilibrium might explain the correlated functional status among segregating V segments, but an unknown experimental factor could not be excluded. A later analysis found that TCR association rates varied across HLA loci, with DRB1 alleles showing the most associated TCRs and HLA-C alleles the fewest. According to a later genetic analysis, donors in an Asian-associated ancestry cluster had fewer N-insertions in productive TCRs than the approximately 710-donor mean. In a later analysis, several top co-occurrence clusters were reported to appear linked to parvovirus B19, influenza, CMV and Epstein-Barr virus. A group of highly shared sequence variants was considered likely to be a technical artifact of the sequencing pipeline. According to a later analysis, most CMV-associated TCR beta chains appeared to be HLA-restricted, and the HLA associations seemed to be driven largely by CMV exposure. According to the authors, the approach could potentially be generalized to other disease states and immunological phenotypes. Immune exposure information for the cohort was limited to CMV serostatus. Because counts were too low, more than 15 rarely observed V segments, including chromosome 9 orphons, were left out of the earlier analysis of some 640 of the donors. Across donors, most TCR sequences were observed very rarely, whereas some public TCRs were present in many individuals.

In total, 630 or so healthy bone marrow donors made up the cohort. Cohort members were all nominally healthy when sampled, although unrecorded immune exposures were likely present. The donor was CMV seropositive and belonged to the group of 250 to 300 seropositive cohort members. A peripheral blood sample was collected from each donor, and TCR beta sequencing was performed on peripheral blood mononuclear cells. Genomic DNA was extracted from the blood cell samples with the Qiagen DNeasy Blood Extraction Kit. The method was the immunoSEQ multiplex PCR assay. A mixture of 60 forward primers for TCR Vbeta segments and 13 reverse primers for TCR Jbeta segments was used in the multiplex PCR. The CDR3 region of rearranged TCR beta genes was amplified from genomic DNA by a multiplex PCR assay. On the Illumina HiSeq System, the amplified TCR beta libraries were sequenced as 87-base-pair reads. Under the source paper's analysis protocol: A later analysis counted tens of millions of unique TCR beta chains across the 670 or so repertoires, and around 9.9 million of these chains were shared by at least two donors. To remove PCR and sequencing errors, raw reads were error-corrected and collapsed into unique sequences using a nearest-neighbor algorithm that merged closely related sequences. CDR3 sequences were aligned to IMGT reference sequences to assign V, D and J gene segments. For a sequence to be retained, a match of at least six nucleotides was required to both a V gene segment and a J gene segment. A rearrangement counted as productive if the CDR3 had no stop codons and remained in frame with V and J, and every other rearrangement counted as non-productive. Following IMGT convention, CDR3 was defined as the stretch from the second conserved V-encoded cysteine to the conserved J-encoded phenylalanine. In an earlier analysis of more than 550 of the donors, sequences lacking an unambiguous match to a single V gene segment were excluded. An earlier analysis of several hundred of the donors called V segments functional above 56.7% productive rearrangements and segregating when the between-donor standard deviation exceeded 5%. A statistical classification framework was built for diagnosing cytomegalovirus status from the catalog of TCR beta chain sequences. A later analysis assigned V and J genes by comparing TCR nucleotide sequences with IMGT/GENE-DB human TR gene sequences. A later analysis assigned CDR3 sequences and most-parsimonious VDJ recombination scenarios with the TCRdist pipeline. In a later analysis, each TCR beta chain was defined by its CDR3 amino acid sequence together with its V-gene family, and reads without a unique V-gene family were excluded. To address suspected cross-contamination and a sequencing artifact, a later analysis removed 550 to 750 highly shared, low-generation-probability nucleotide sequences. A later analysis calculated a clonal expansion index for each public chain from normalized within-repertoire ranks of inferred template counts. A later analysis computed generation probabilities with a VDJ recombination model fitted to out-of-frame rearrangements, and checked the results against IGoR. In a later analysis, TCR-TCR, TCR-HLA and TCR-CMV co-occurrence was scored with hypergeometric tests, and a repertoire-size bias correction was applied to TCR pairs. In a later analysis, false discovery rates were estimated by permuting HLA or CMV assignments 20 times. A later analysis grouped co-occurring TCRs with DBSCAN, adding TCRdist sequence similarity when clustering within HLA-allele-positive subsets. Repertoires with fewer than 30,000 or more than 120,000 public chains, plus five repertoires with anomalous nucleotide sharing, were excluded from co-occurrence clustering. This is the immuneACCESS table as TCRdb keeps it, with only in-frame sequences that have V and J called. A part of the clones is gone; compared with another copy, unresolved V genes explain less than half, and the rest is unexplained. Clone size and V and J calls were adopted from that table, with D and trimming inferred from the DNA. The sample table records roughly 130,000 clones; around 70% of these occur just once. In total, the top ten clones hold approximately 6.3% of the sample.

Measured from the cysteine to the phenylalanine, the CDR3 is 15 residues long. Of the read, only the CDR3 DNA is kept; its 45 bases are in frame from base 1. Per the germline V gene, SGHDT is the CDR1 and YYEEEE is the CDR2. Trimming leaves V shorter by 2 bases and J shorter by 6 bases, with the junction holding 8 bases beyond the gene matches. Concerning this clone itself: Its specific antigen is unknown. Base quality data are lacking; no much larger clone is found one base away.

The chain is made from TRBV5-6 and TRBJ2-3, with 8 central nucleotides matching TRBD1. The sequence derives from a middle-aged man in good health and CMV-seropositive. Sequenced material: PBMCs. The base sequence is TGTGCCAGCAGCTTTCCGGGACAGGTATCCGATACGCAGTATTTT. Translated, it gives CASSFPGQVSDTQYF.